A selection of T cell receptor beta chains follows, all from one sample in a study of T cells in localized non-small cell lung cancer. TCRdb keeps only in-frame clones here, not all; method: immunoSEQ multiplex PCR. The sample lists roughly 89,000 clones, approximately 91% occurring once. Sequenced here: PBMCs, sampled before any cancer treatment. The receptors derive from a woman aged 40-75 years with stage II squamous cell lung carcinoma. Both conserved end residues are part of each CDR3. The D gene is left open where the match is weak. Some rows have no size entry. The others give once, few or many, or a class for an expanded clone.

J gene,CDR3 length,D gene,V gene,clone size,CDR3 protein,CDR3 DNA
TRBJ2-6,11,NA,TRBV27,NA,CASSLSGILTF,TGTGCCAGCAGCCTTTCCGGGATACTGACTTTC
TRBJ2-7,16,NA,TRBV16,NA,CASSPSLSPTTYEQYF,TGTGCCAGCAGCCCCTCCCTCTCGCCCACCACCTACGAGCAGTACTTC
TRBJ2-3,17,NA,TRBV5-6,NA,CASSLGPAGGPTDTQYF,TGTGCCAGCAGCCTCGGACCAGCCGGGGGGCCCACAGATACGCAGTATTTT
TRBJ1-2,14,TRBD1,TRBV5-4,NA,CASSLAGTGFGYTF,TGTGCCAGCAGCTTGGCCGGGACAGGGTTTGGCTACACCTTC
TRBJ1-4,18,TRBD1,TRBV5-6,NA,CASSPRTGGYATNEKLFF,TGTGCCAGCAGCCCCAGGACAGGGGGGTACGCAACTAATGAAAAACTGTTTTTT
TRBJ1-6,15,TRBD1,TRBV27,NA,CASSPRTGLGSPLHF,TGTGCCAGCAGTCCCCGGACAGGATTGGGATCACCCCTCCACTTT
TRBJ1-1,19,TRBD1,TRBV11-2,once,CASSLRVPGQGNMNTEAFF,TGTGCCAGCAGCTTAAGGGTCCCGGGACAGGGAAATATGAACACTGAAGCTTTCTTT
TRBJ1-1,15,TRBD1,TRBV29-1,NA,CSARDRLWVNTEAFF,TGCAGCGCTCGGGACAGGCTGTGGGTCAACACTGAAGCTTTCTTT
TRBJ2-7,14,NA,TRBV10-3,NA,CAISERPPPYEQYF,TGTGCCATCAGTGAGCGACCGCCGCCCTACGAGCAGTACTTC
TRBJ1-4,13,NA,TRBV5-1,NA,CASSSGNNEKLFF,TGCGCCAGCAGCTCGGGGAATAATGAAAAACTGTTTTTT
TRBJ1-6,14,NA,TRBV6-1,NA,CASSERVGNSPLHF,TGTGCCAGCAGTGAGCGGGTTGGAAATTCACCCCTCCACTTT
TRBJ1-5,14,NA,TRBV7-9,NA,CASSPLGVLQSQHF,TGTGCCAGCAGCCCCCTGGGGGTCCTTCAGTCCCAGCATTTT
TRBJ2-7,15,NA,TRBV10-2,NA,CASIRQKRDSYEQYF,TGCGCCAGCATACGCCAAAAGAGAGATTCCTACGAGCAGTACTTC
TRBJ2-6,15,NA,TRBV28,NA,CASSFRLSGANVLTF,TGTGCCAGCAGTTTTCGGCTTTCTGGGGCCAACGTCCTGACTTTC
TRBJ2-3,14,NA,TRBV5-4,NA,CASSSREITDTQYF,TGTGCCAGCAGCTCCCGGGAAATAACAGATACGCAGTATTTT
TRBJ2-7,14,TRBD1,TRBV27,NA,CASRPARQGREQYF,TGTGCCAGCAGGCCTGCCCGACAGGGGAGGGAGCAGTACTTC
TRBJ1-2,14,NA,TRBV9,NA,CASSSGWTNYGYTF,TGTGCCAGCAGCTCCGGATGGACAAACTATGGCTACACCTTC
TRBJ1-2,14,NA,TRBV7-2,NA,CASSLSGADYGYTF,TGTGCCAGCAGCCTTTCAGGGGCGGACTATGGCTACACCTTC
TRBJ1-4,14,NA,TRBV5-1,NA,CASSSQDGNEKLFF,TGCGCCAGCAGCTCTCAGGACGGTAATGAAAAACTGTTTTTT
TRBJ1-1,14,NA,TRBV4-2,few,CASSPDFPRDEAFF,TGTGCCAGCAGCCCTGACTTCCCGAGGGATGAAGCTTTCTTT
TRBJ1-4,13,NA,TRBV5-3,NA,CARRPQGTEKLFF,TGTGCCAGAAGACCCCAGGGGACGGAAAAACTGTTTTTT
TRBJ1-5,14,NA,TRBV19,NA,CASSMTFIKGPQHF,TGTGCCAGTAGTATGACATTTATCAAGGGGCCCCAGCATTTT
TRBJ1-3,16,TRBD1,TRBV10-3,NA,CAISLNRGGSGNTIYF,TGTGCCATCAGTTTAAACAGGGGAGGCTCTGGAAACACCATATATTTT
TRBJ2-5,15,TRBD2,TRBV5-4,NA,CASSLGAGGPKTQYF,TGTGCCAGCAGCTTGGGAGCGGGGGGGCCGAAGACCCAGTACTTC
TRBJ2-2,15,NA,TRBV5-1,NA,CASSLAVGNTGELFF,TGCGCCAGCAGCTTAGCGGTGGGAAACACCGGGGAGCTGTTTTTT
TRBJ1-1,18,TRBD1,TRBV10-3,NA,CAISGTGLGLSMNTEAFF,TGTGCCATCAGTGGGACAGGGCTCGGCCTATCCATGAACACTGAAGCTTTCTTT
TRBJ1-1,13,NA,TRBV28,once,CASSLRVITEAFF,TGTGCCAGCAGTTTACGGGTAATTACTGAAGCTTTCTTT
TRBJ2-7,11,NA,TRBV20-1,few,CSAEGGFEQYF,TGCAGTGCCGAGGGTGGGTTCGAGCAGTACTTC
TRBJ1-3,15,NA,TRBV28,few,CASTPRPHSGNTIYF,TGTGCCAGCACCCCACGACCGCACTCTGGAAACACCATATATTTT
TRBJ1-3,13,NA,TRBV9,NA,CASGRSSGNTIYF,TGTGCCAGCGGACGGAGCTCTGGAAACACCATATATTTT
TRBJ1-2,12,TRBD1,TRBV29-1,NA,CSVISGGSGYTF,TGCAGCGTGATCTCAGGGGGCAGTGGCTACACCTTC
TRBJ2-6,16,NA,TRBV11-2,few,CASSSYGSAGANVLTF,TGTGCCAGCAGCTCGTATGGGTCTGCTGGGGCCAACGTCCTGACTTTC
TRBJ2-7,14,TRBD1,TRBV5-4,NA,CASSRRDRGGGQYF,TGTGCCAGCAGCCGCCGGGACAGGGGAGGAGGGCAGTACTTC
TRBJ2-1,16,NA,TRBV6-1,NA,CASSEVAGGAYNEQFF,TGTGCCAGCAGTGAAGTCGCCGGGGGAGCGTACAATGAGCAGTTCTTC
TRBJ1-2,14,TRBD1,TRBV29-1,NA,CSVATGGGFYGYTF,TGCAGCGTTGCCACCGGAGGGGGCTTCTATGGCTACACCTTC
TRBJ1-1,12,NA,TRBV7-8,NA,CASSQQGLEAFF,TGTGCCAGCAGCCAGCAGGGACTTGAAGCTTTCTTT
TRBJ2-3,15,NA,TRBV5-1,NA,CASSTRESSTDTQYF,TGCGCCAGCAGCACCCGGGAATCTAGCACAGATACGCAGTATTTT
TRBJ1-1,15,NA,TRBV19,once,CASSPTGQANTEAFF,TGTGCCAGTAGCCCCACGGGGCAGGCGAACACTGAAGCTTTCTTT
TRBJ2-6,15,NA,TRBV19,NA,CASSIDGSGANVLTF,TGTGCCAGTAGTATCGACGGCTCTGGGGCCAACGTCCTGACTTTC
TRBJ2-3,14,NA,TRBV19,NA,CASSIRFSTDTQYF,TGTGCCAGTAGTATTCGGTTTAGCACAGATACGCAGTATTTT
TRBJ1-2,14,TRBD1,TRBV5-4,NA,CASSLRGLVYGYTF,TGTGCCAGCAGTTTGAGGGGGCTCGTCTATGGCTACACCTTC